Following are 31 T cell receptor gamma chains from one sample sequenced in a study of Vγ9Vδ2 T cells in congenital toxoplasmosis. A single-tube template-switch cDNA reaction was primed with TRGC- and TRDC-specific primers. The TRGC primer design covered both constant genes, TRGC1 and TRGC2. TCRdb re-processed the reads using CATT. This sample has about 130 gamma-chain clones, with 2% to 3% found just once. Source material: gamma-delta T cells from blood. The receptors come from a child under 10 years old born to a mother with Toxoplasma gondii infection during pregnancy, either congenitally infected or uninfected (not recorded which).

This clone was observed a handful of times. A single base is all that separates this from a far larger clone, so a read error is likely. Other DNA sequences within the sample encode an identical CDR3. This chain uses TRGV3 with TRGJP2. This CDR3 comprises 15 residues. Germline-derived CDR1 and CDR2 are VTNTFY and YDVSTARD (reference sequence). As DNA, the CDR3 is TGTGCAACCTGGGACAGGGGGAGTAGTGATTGGATCAAGACGTTT. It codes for CATWDRGSSDWIKTF.

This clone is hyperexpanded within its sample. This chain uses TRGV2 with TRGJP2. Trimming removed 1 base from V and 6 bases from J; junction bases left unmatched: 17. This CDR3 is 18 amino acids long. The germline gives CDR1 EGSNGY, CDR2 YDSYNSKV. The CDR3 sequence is CATWDGPALGVGDWIKTF. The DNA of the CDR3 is TGTGCCACCTGGGACGGACCCGCGCTAGGTGTCGGTGATTGGATCAAGACGTTT.

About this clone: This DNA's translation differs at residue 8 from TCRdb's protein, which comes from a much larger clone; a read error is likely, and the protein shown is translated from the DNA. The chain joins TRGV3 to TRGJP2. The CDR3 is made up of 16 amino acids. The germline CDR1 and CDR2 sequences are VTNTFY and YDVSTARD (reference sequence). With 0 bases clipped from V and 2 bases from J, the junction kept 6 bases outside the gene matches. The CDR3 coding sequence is TGTGCCACCTGGGACAGGCCATTGAGTAGTGATTGGATCAAGACGTTT. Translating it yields CATWDRPLSSDWIKTF.

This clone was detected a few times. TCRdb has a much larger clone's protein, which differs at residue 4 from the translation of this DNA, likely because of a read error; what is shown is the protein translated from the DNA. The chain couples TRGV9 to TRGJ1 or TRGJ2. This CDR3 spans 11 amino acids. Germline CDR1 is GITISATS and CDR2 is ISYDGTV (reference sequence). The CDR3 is CALLEVRKKLF. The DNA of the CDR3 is TGTGCCTTGTTGGAGGTGCGAAAGAAACTCTTT.

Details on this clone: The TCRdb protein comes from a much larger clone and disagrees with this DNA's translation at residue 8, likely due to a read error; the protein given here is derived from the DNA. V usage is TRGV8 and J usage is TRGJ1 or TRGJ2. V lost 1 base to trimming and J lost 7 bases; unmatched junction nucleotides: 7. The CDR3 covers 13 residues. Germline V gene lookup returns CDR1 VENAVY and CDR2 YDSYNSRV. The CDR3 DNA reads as TGTGCCACCTGGGATAGTCAGAGGTATAAGAAACTCTTT. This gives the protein CATWDSQRYKKLF.

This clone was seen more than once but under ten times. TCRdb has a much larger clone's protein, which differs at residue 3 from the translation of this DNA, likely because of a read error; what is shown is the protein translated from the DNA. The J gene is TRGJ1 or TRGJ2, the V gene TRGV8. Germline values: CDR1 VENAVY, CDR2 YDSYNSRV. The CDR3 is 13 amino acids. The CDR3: CANWDSQGYKKLF. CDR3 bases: TGTGCCAACTGGGATAGTCAGGGGTATAAGAAACTCTTT.

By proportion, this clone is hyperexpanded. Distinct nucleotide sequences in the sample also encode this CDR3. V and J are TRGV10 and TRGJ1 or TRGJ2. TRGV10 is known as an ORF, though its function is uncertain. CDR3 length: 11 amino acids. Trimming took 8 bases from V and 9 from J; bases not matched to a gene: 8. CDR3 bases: TGTGCTGCGTGGGATCGATTTAAGAAACTCTTT. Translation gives CAAWDRFKKLF.

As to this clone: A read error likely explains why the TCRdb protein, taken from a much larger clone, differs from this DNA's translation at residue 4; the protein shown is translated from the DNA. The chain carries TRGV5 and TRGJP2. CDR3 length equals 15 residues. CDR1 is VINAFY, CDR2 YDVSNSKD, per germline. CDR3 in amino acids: CATGDRGSSDWIKTF. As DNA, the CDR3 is TGTGCCACCGGGGACAGGGGGAGTAGTGATTGGATCAAGACGTTT.

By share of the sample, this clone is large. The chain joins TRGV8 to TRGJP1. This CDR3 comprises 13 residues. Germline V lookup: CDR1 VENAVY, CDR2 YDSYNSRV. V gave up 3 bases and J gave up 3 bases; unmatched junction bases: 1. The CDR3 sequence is CATWDPTGWFKIF. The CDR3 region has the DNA TGTGCCACCTGGGATCCCACTGGTTGGTTCAAGATATTT.

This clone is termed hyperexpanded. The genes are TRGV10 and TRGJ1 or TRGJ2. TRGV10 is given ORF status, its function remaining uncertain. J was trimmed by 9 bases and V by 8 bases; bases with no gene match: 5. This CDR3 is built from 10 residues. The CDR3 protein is CAAWGPKKLF. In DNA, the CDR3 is TGTGCTGCGTGGGGCCCTAAGAAACTCTTT.

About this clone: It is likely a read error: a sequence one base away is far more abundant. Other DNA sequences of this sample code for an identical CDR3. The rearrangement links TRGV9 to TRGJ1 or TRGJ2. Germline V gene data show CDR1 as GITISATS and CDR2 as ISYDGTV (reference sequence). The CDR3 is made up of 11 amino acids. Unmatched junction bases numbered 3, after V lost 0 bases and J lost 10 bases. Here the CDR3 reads CALWEVRKKLF. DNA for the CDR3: TGTGCCTTGTGGGAGGTGAGAAAGAAACTCTTT.

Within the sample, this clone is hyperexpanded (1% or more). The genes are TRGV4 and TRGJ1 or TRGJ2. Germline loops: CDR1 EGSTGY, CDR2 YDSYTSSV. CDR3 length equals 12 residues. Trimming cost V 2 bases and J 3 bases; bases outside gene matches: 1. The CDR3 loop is CATWDVYYKKLF. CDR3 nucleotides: TGTGCCACCTGGGATGTTTATTATAAGAAACTCTTT.

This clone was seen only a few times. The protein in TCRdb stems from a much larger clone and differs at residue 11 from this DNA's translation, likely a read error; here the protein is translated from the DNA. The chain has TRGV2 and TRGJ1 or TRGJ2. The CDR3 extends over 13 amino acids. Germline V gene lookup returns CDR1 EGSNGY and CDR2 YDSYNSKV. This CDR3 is CATWDVDYYKNLF. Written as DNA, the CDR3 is TGTGCCACCTGGGACGTCGATTATTATAAGAACCTCTTT.

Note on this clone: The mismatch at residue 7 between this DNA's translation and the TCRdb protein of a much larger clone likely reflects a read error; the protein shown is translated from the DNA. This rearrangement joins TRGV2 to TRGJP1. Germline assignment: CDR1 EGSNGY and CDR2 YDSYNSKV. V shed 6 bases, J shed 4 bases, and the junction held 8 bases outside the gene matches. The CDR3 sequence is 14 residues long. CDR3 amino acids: CATWKGVTGWFKIF. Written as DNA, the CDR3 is TGTGCCACCTGGAAAGGGGTCACTGGTTGGTTCAAGATATTT.

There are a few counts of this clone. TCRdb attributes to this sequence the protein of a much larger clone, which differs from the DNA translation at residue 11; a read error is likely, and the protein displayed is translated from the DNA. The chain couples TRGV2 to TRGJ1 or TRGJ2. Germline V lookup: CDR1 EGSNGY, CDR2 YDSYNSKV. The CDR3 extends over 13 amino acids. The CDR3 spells CATWDVDYYKQLF. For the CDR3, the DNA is TGTGCCACCTGGGACGTCGATTATTATAAGCAACTCTTT.

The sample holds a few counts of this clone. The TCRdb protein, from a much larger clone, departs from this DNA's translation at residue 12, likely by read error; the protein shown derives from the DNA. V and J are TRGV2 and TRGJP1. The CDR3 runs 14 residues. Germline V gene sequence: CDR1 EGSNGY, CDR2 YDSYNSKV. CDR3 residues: CATWKGATGWFEIF. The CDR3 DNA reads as TGTGCCACCTGGAAAGGGGCCACTGGTTGGTTCGAGATATTT.

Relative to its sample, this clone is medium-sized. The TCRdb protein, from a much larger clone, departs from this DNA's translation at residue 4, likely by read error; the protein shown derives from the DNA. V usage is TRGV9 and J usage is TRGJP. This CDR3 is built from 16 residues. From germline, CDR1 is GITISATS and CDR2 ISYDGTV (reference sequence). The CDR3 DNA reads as TGTGCCTTGGGGGAGGTGCAAGAGTTGGGCAAAAAAATCAAGGTATTT. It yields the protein CALGEVQELGKKIKVF.

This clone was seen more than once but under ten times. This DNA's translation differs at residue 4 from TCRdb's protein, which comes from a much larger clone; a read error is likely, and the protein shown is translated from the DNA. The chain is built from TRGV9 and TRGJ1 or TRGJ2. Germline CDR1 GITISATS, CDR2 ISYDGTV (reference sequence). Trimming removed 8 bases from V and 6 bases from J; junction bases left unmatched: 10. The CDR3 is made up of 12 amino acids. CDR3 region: CALLEVGYKKLF. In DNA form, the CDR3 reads TGTGCCTTGTTGGAAGTGGGTTATAAGAAACTCTTT.

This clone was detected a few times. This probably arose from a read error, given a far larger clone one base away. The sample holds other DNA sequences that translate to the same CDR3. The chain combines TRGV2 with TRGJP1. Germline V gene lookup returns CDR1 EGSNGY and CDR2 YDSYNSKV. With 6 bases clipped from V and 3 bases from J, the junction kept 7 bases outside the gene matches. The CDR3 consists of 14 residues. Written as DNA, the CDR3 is TGTGCCACCTGGAAGGGGGCCACTGGTTGGTTCAAGATATTT. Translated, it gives CATWKGATGWFKIF.

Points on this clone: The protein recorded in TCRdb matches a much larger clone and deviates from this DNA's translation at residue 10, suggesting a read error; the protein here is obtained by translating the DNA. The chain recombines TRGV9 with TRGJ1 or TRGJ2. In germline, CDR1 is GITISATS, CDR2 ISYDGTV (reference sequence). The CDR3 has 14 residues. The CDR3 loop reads CALWEGLGYDKKLF. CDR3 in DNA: TGTGCCTTGTGGGAGGGGCTCGGTTATGATAAGAAACTCTTT.

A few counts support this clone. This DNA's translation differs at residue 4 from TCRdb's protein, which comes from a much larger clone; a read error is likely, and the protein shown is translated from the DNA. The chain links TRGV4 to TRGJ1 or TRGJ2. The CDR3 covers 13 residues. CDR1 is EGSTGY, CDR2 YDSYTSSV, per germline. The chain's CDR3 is CATCDGPPASLLF. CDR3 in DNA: TGTGCCACCTGTGATGGGCCTCCAGCATCCCTTCTCTTT.

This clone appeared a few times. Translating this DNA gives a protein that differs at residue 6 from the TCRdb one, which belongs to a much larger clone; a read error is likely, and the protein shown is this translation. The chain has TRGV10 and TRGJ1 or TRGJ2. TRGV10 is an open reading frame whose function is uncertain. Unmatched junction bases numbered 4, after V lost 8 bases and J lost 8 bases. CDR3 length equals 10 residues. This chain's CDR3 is CAAWGHKKLF. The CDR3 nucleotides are TGTGCTGCGTGGGGCCATAAGAAACTCTTT.

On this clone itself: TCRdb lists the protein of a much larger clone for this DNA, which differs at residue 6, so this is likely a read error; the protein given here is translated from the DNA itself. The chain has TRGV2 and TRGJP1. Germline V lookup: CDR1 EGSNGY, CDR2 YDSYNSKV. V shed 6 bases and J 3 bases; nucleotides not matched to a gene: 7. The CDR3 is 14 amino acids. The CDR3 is CATWKVATGWFKIF. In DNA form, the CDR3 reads TGTGCCACCTGGAAAGTGGCCACTGGTTGGTTCAAGATATTT.

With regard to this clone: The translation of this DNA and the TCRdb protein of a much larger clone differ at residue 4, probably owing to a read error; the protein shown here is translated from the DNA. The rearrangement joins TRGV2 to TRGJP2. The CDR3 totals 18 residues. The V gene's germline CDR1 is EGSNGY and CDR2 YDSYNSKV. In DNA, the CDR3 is TGTGCCACCCGGGACGGACCCGCGCTAGGTGTCGGTGATTGGATCAAGACGTTT. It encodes CATRDGPALGVGDWIKTF.

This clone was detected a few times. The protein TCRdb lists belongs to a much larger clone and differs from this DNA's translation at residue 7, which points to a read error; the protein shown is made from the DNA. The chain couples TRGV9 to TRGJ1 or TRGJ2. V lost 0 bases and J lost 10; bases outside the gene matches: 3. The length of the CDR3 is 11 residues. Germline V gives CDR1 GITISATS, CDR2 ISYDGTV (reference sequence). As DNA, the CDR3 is TGTGCCTTGTGGGAGGTGGAGAAGAAACTCTTT. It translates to CALWEVEKKLF.

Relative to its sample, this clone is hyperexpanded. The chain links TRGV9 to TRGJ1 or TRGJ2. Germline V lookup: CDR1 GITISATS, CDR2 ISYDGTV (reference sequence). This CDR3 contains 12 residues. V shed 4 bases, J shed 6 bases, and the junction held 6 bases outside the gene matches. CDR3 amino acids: CALWEVGYKKLF. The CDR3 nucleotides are TGTGCCTTGTGGGAAGTGGGTTATAAGAAACTCTTT.

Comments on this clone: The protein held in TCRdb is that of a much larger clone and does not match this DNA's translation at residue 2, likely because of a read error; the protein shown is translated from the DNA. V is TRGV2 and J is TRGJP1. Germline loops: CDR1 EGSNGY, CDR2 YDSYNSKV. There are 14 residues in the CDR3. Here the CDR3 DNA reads TGTACCACCTGGAAAGGGGCCACTGGTTGGTTCAAGATATTT. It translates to CTTWKGATGWFKIF.

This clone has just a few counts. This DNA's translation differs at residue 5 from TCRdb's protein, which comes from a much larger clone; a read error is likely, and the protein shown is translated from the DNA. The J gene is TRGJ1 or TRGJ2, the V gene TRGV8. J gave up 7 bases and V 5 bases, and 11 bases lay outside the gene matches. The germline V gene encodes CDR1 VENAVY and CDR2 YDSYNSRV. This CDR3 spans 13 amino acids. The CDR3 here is CATWVSQGYKKLF. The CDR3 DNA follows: TGTGCCACCTGGGTTAGTCAGGGGTATAAGAAACTCTTT.

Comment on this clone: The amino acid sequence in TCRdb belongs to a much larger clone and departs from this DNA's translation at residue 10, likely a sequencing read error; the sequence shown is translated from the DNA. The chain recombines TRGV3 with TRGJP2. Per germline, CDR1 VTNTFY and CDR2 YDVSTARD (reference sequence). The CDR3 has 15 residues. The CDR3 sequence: CATWDRGSSYWIKTF. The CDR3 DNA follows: TGTGCCACCTGGGACAGGGGGAGTAGTTATTGGATCAAGACGTTT.

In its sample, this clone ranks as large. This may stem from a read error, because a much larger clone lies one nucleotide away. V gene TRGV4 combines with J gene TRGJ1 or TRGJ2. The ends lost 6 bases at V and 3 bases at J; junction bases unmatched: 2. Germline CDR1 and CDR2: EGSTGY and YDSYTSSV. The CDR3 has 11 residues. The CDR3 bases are TGTGCCACCTGGATTTATTATAAGAAACTCTTT. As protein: CATWIYYKKLF.

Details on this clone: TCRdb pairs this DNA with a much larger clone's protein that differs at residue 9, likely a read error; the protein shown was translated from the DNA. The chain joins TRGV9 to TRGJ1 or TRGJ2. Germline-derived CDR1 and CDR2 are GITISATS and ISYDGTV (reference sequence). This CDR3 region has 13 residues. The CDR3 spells CALWEPYYDKKLF. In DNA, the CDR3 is TGTGCCTTGTGGGAGCCCTATTATGATAAGAAACTCTTT.